The rows below give T cell receptor beta chains drawn from one sample of a study of radiation and T cells in renal cell carcinoma. The data were produced by immunoSEQ multiplex PCR, yet TCRdb's version contains in-frame clones alone and is incomplete. Found here are some 150,000 clones, 80% to 90% of them singletons; the top ten hold around a sixth. The sample was blood, taken from a patient whose treatment included radiotherapy and nephrectomy. The origin of the receptors is a woman between 45 and 65 years old with renal cell carcinoma. CDR3s include the opening cysteine and the closing phenylalanine or tryptophan. A D gene is named only where the DNA matches it firmly. Clone size is given for some rows only: seen once, a few or many times, or a class if the clone is expanded.

clone size	J gene	D gene	V gene	CDR3 length	CDR3 protein	CDR3 DNA
-	TRBJ1-1	-	TRBV7-9	16	CASSPSGRTMNTEAFF	TGTGCCAGCAGCCCATCGGGACGGACTATGAACACTGAAGCTTTCTTT
-	TRBJ2-7	TRBD1	TRBV28	16	CASSSPGTGDPYEQYF	TGTGCCAGCAGTTCCCCCGGGACAGGGGACCCCTACGAGCAGTACTTC
-	TRBJ1-1	-	TRBV7-2	15	CASSLGGLRNTEAFF	TGTGCCAGCAGCTTAGGGGGACTACGGAACACTGAAGCTTTCTTT
-	TRBJ2-3	TRBD2	TRBV7-2	15	CASSKRGGPTDTQYF	TGTGCCAGCAGCAAGCGGGGGGGCCCCACAGATACGCAGTATTTT
-	TRBJ1-2	-	TRBV28	13	CASSLRQNYGYTF	TGTGCCAGCAGTTTGCGACAGAACTATGGCTACACCTTC
-	TRBJ1-3	-	TRBV4-1	16	CASSGRTTSSGNTIYF	TGCGCCAGCAGCGGCAGAACTACATCCTCTGGAAACACCATATATTTT
-	TRBJ2-3	TRBD1	TRBV5-1	15	CASSRDRASTDTQYF	TGCGCCAGCAGCAGGGACAGAGCTTCCACAGATACGCAGTATTTT
-	TRBJ1-4	TRBD1	TRBV14	14	CASSPTGGVEKLFF	TGTGCCAGCAGCCCTACAGGGGGAGTTGAAAAACTGTTTTTT
-	TRBJ2-5	TRBD2	TRBV5-1	15	CASSLGLAGVETQYF	TGCGCCAGCAGTCTCGGACTAGCGGGAGTTGAGACCCAGTACTTC
-	TRBJ2-3	TRBD2	TRBV11-2	14	CASETSGGADTQYF	TGTGCCAGCGAGACTAGCGGGGGGGCAGATACGCAGTATTTT
-	TRBJ2-7	-	TRBV7-9	12	CASTLVAYEQYF	TGTGCCAGCACCCTCGTCGCCTACGAGCAGTACTTC
once	TRBJ2-1	-	TRBV25-1	13	CASSEYGGGEQFF	TGTGCCAGCAGTGAATATGGAGGAGGTGAGCAGTTCTTC
-	TRBJ2-7	-	TRBV28	10	CASGSYEQYF	TGTGCCAGCGGATCCTACGAGCAGTACTTC
-	TRBJ1-1	TRBD1	TRBV11-2	14	CASSPGQGFDEAFF	TGTGCCAGCAGCCCGGGACAGGGTTTTGATGAAGCTTTCTTT
-	TRBJ2-3	TRBD2	TRBV9	20	CASSVAGLAGGYPGTDTQYF	TGTGCCAGCAGCGTAGCGGGACTAGCGGGGGGGTACCCTGGCACAGATACGCAGTATTTT
-	TRBJ1-1	-	TRBV21-1	13	CASKDGMNTEAFF	TGTGCCAGCAAGGACGGAATGAACACTGAAGCTTTCTTT
-	TRBJ1-2	-	TRBV7-2	14	CASSFQGEDYGYTF	TGTGCCAGCAGCTTTCAGGGTGAGGACTATGGCTACACCTTC
-	TRBJ1-1	-	TRBV19	13	CASTPSGRLEAFF	TGTGCCAGTACCCCCTCGGGGAGACTCGAAGCTTTCTTT
-	TRBJ2-5	-	TRBV5-1	14	CASSIGQEGETQYF	TGCGCCAGCAGCATCGGACAGGAGGGGGAGACCCAGTACTTC
-	TRBJ1-5	TRBD1	TRBV28	14	CASSFGGQNQPQHF	TGTGCCAGCAGTTTTGGGGGACAGAACCAGCCCCAGCATTTT
-	TRBJ1-3	-	TRBV28	15	CASSWAELLGNTIYF	TGTGCCAGCAGTTGGGCAGAATTGCTTGGAAACACCATATATTTT
-	TRBJ2-5	-	TRBV5-1	14	CASSLVGLQETQYF	TGCGCCAGCAGCTTGGTGGGATTACAAGAGACCCAGTACTTC
-	TRBJ1-2	-	TRBV7-2	12	CASSPGYYGYTF	TGTGCCAGCAGCCCAGGGTACTATGGCTACACCTTC
medium-sized	TRBJ1-2	-	TRBV7-9	15	CASSPVPWFLGGYTF	TGTGCCAGCAGCCCGGTTCCCTGGTTCTTAGGTGGCTACACCTTC
-	TRBJ1-3	-	TRBV18	15	CASSPKGSSGNTIYF	TGTGCCAGCTCACCAAAGGGAAGCTCTGGAAACACCATATATTTT
-	TRBJ1-5	-	TRBV10-1	17	CASSDFWLGFSNQPQHF	TGCGCCAGCAGTGATTTTTGGCTTGGGTTTAGCAATCAGCCCCAGCATTTT
-	TRBJ2-2	TRBD1	TRBV18	15	CASSRTGGNTGELFF	TGTGCCAGCTCGCGGACAGGGGGCAACACCGGGGAGCTGTTTTTT
-	TRBJ2-2	TRBD2	TRBV10-3	15	CAISVGGRRGGELFF	TGTGCCATCAGTGTCGGGGGGAGAAGAGGCGGGGAGCTGTTTTTT
-	TRBJ1-6	-	TRBV5-1	12	CASSLDGSPLHF	TGCGCCAGCAGCTTGGATGGTTCACCCCTCCACTTT
-	TRBJ2-3	TRBD2	TRBV19	17	CASSPLKLAGQADTQYF	TGTGCCAGTAGTCCGTTGAAACTAGCGGGGCAGGCAGATACGCAGTATTTT
-	TRBJ1-6	-	TRBV9	15	CASSVVAGEDSPLHF	TGTGCCAGCAGCGTAGTCGCAGGGGAGGATTCACCCCTCCACTTT
-	TRBJ2-3	-	TRBV11-3	15	CASSLTAASTDTQYF	TGTGCCAGCAGCTTAACGGCCGCTAGCACAGATACGCAGTATTTT
-	TRBJ2-2	-	TRBV7-9	13	CASSITGTGELFF	TGTGCCAGCAGCATCACAGGCACCGGGGAGCTGTTTTTT
-	TRBJ2-2	-	TRBV7-9	13	CASSLSGPGELFF	TGTGCCAGCAGCTTAAGCGGACCCGGGGAGCTGTTTTTT
-	TRBJ2-3	-	TRBV4-3	15	CASSQGPLTTDTQYF	TGCGCCAGCAGCCAAGGCCCCCTAACAACAGATACGCAGTATTTT
-	TRBJ2-7	TRBD2	TRBV11-3	15	CASSQGTSPAYEQYF	TGTGCCAGCAGCCAGGGGACTAGCCCTGCCTACGAGCAGTACTTC
-	TRBJ2-2	-	TRBV28	16	CASRKNRVSREGELFF	TGTGCCAGCAGGAAAAACAGGGTTTCAAGGGAAGGGGAGCTGTTTTTT
-	TRBJ2-1	-	TRBV27	13	CASRTLVDNEQFF	TGTGCCAGCAGAACCCTAGTTGACAATGAGCAGTTCTTC
-	TRBJ1-2	-	TRBV11-2	16	CASSLDPLGLNYGYTF	TGTGCCAGCAGCTTAGATCCCCTAGGCCTCAACTATGGCTACACCTTC
-	TRBJ2-7	-	TRBV2	12	CASSEDPPEQYF	TGTGCCAGCAGTGAGGACCCGCCCGAGCAGTACTTC
few	TRBJ1-2	-	TRBV7-2	13	CASSLESPYGYTF	TGTGCCAGCAGCTTAGAGTCACCCTATGGCTACACCTTC
once	TRBJ1-5	TRBD1	TRBV5-5	15	CASSFTQGAEQPQHF	TGTGCCAGCAGCTTTACGCAGGGGGCTGAGCAGCCCCAGCATTTT
-	TRBJ2-7	-	TRBV6-5	10	CASTFYEQYF	TGTGCCAGCACCTTCTACGAGCAGTACTTC
-	TRBJ2-7	-	TRBV6-6	14	CASSRGTPGMKQYF	TGTGCCAGCAGTCGGGGGACTCCCGGGATGAAGCAGTACTTC
once	TRBJ2-5	-	TRBV2	11	CALGTEETQYF	TGTGCCTTAGGGACGGAAGAGACCCAGTACTTC
-	TRBJ2-7	-	TRBV2	15	CASSEYNGKSYEQYF	TGTGCCAGCAGTGAATATAACGGGAAGTCCTACGAGCAGTACTTC
-	TRBJ1-6	TRBD1	TRBV2	14	CASSDRGLGSPLHF	TGTGCCAGCAGCGACAGGGGGCTTGGTTCACCCCTCCACTTT
-	TRBJ1-6	-	TRBV18	18	CASSPTRGLSSYNSPLHF	TGTGCCAGCTCACCAACTCGTGGGCTCAGCTCCTATAATTCACCCCTCCACTTT
once	TRBJ2-7	-	TRBV6-6	15	CASIPSGVPGSEQYF	TGTGCCAGCATCCCCTCGGGCGTACCCGGCAGCGAGCAGTACTTC
-	TRBJ2-1	TRBD1	TRBV7-2	14	CASSFWTGEDEQFF	TGTGCCAGCAGCTTCTGGACAGGCGAAGATGAGCAGTTCTTC
once	TRBJ2-2	-	TRBV19	13	CASSNYEEGELFF	TGTGCCAGTAGTAATTATGAAGAAGGGGAGCTGTTTTTT